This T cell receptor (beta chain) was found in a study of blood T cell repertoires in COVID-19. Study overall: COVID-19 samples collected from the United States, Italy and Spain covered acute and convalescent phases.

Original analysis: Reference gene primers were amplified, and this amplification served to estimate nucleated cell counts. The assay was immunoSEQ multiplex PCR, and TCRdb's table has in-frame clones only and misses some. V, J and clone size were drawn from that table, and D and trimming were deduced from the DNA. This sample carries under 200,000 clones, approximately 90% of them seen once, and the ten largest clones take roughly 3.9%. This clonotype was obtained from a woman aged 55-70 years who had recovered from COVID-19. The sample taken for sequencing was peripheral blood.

The CDR3, as DNA: TGCGCCAGCAGGCTCGGGACAGGGTTGTACGAGCAGTACTTC. This translates into CASRLGTGLYEQYF. The V and J genes are TRBV5-1 and TRBJ2-7, with 9 bases matching TRBD1. Germline V gene data show CDR1 as SGHRS and CDR2 as YFSETQ. The V and J ends lost 5 bases and 4 bases, in that order; junction bases with no gene match: 7. This CDR3 spans 14 amino acids. Using reference TRBV5-1 and TRBJ2-7 for the parts outside the CDR3, the full variable domain is KAGVTQTPRYLIKTRGQQVTLSCSPISGHRSVSWYQQTPGQGLQFLFEYFSETQRNKGNFPGRFSGRQFSNSRSEMNVSTLELGDSALYLCASRLGTGLYEQYFGPGTRLTVT.